This T cell receptor (beta chain) was identified during a study of shared clonotypes between healthy human individuals. V lost 6 bases and J lost 0, with 15 bases in between. Germline lookup yields CDR1 MDHEN and CDR2 SYDVKM. The CDR3 has 16 amino acids. Profiling relied on immunoSEQ multiplex PCR, and the TCRdb table lists in-frame clones only, not all of them. The sample contains over a million clones, 75% to 80% of which appear only once. The rearrangement joins TRBV28 to TRBJ1-5; D possibly corresponds to TRBD1 (6 bases). The sequenced sample consisted of memory CD4+ T cells from PBMCs. Subset in this sample: CD45RA-negative fraction. The receptor was derived from a young man in good health. Some clones in this sample may be carry-over from other donors' samples. CDR3 in amino acids: CASRQGGMYSNQPQHF. The CDR3 region has the DNA TGTGCCAGCAGACAGGGAGGGATGTATAGCAATCAGCCCCAGCATTTT.